The 14 T cell receptor beta chains listed next were all sequenced from one sample in a study of regulatory T cells in long-lasting Graves disease. Time point specified: persistent/refractory GD, antithyroid drugs over 5 years with positive TRAb. After RNA was extracted from PBMCs, the TCR library was made from it. Relying on iRepertoire HTBI primers and Arm-PCR of CDR3 regions, the team built TCR beta libraries. Using its own MiXCR run on the multiplex PCR reads, TCRdb lists one record per CDR3 protein. The data show 390,000 or so distinct CDR3 sequences, about 23% seen once. The material sequenced was peripheral blood mononuclear cells (PBMCs), taken when the disease was refractory, from a patient treated with antithyroid drugs. These receptors all stem from a woman in her thirties or forties with Graves disease.

In its sample, this clonotype was seen a few times. The rearrangement joins TRBV7-9 to TRBJ1-1; maybe TRBD1 (6 bases). Germline V gene data show CDR1 as SEHNR and CDR2 as FQNEAQ (reference sequence). CDR3 length equals 14 residues. V was cut by 1 base and J by 5 bases, with 11 bases left in between. The CDR3 sequence is CASSLVGGITEAFF. As DNA, the CDR3 is TGTGCCAGCAGCTTAGTAGGGGGTATAACTGAAGCTTTCTTT.

The chain joins TRBV5-1 to TRBJ2-5; 13 bases are a match to TRBD2. The J call is doubtful: the DNA matches TRBJ2-1 better. The CDR3 extends over 16 amino acids. Germline CDR1 reads SGHRS; CDR2 reads YFSETQ. CDR3 bases: TGCGCCAGCAGCTGGCGACTAGCGGGAGGTATCGATGAGCAGTTCTTC. Its protein product is CASSWRLAGGIDEQFF.

Comments on this clonotype: At one of its ends the junction is not consistent with the germline gene, which may arise from a read error. This rearrangement joins TRBV29-1 to TRBJ2-7, with 7 bases lining up with TRBD2. This CDR3 spans 19 amino acids. Germline CDR1 reads SQVTM; CDR2 reads ANQGSEA. CDR3 in amino acids: CSVECGAGEGEGPVYGQYF. DNA of the CDR3: TGCAGCGTTGAATGTGGGGCGGGAGAAGGGGAAGGGCCGGTCTACGGGCAGTACTTC.

V and J are TRBV3-1 and TRBJ2-5; D may be TRBD1 (6 bases). V was trimmed by 1 base and J by 5 bases, leaving 14 bases between them. CDR1 and CDR2 from the germline V gene are LGHDT and YNNKEL (reference sequence). The CDR3 extends over 15 amino acids. CDR3 loop: CASSQAITGYETQYF. The DNA for the CDR3 is TGTGCCAGCAGCCAAGCTATAACAGGGTATGAGACCCAGTACTTC.

This rearrangement joins TRBV5-5 to TRBJ1-4, with a weak D call TRBD1 (6 bases). Germline V gene sequence: CDR1 SGHKS, CDR2 YYEKEE (reference sequence). The CDR3 totals 16 residues. Trimming removed 6 bases at V and 3 bases at J, with 18 bases between. The CDR3 sequence is CASNFGLGGANEKLFF. The CDR3 DNA follows: TGTGCCAGCAACTTTGGACTAGGGGGTGCTAATGAAAAACTGTTTTTT.

In this sample, this clonotype turned up many times. The gene calls are TRBV6-1 and TRBJ2-2; the D gene is possibly TRBD2 (7 bases). Looked up from germline, CDR1 is MNHNS and CDR2 is SASEGT. V lost 6 bases and J 3 bases, leaving 17 bases between the germline ends. The CDR3 is made up of 16 amino acids. In DNA form, the CDR3 reads TGTGCCAGCAGACGCCCCGCGGGGGCTGACACCGGGGAGCTGTTTTTT. Translated: CASRRPAGADTGELFF.

This clonotype turned up a few times. This chain links TRBV7-3 with TRBJ2-5; 11 nucleotides agree with TRBD2. J was trimmed by 5 bases and V by 1 base; bases with no gene match: 27. The germline gives CDR1 SGHTA, CDR2 FQGTGA. The CDR3 consists of 23 residues. CDR3 nucleotide sequence: TGTGCCAGCAGCTTAATTGGCCCCACCCCGCGGGCTAGCGGGAGGCACCCTGGGGAGACCCAGTACTTC. Translated, it gives CASSLIGPTPRASGRHPGETQYF.

V and J are TRBV7-9 and TRBJ2-1, with 7 positions matching TRBD2. Germline V gives CDR1 SEHNR, CDR2 FQNEAQ (reference sequence). V lost 8 bases to trimming and J lost 4 bases; unmatched junction nucleotides: 17. This CDR3 is 17 amino acids long. The CDR3: CASADLAGVRTYNEQFF. CDR3 nucleotides: TGTGCCAGCGCTGATTTAGCGGGCGTTCGGACGTACAATGAGCAGTTCTTC.

This clonotype was picked up a small number of times. The chain recombines TRBV12-3 or TRBV12-4 with TRBJ2-4; D is tentatively TRBD1 or TRBD2 (5 bases each). The germline V and J ends were trimmed by 6 bases and 0 bases, with 15 bases remaining between them. The CDR3 is 16 residues long. The DNA of the CDR3 is TGTGCCAGCAGGATCCGGGACCTGGTAGCCAAAAACATTCAGTACTTC. Its protein product is CASRIRDLVAKNIQYF.

This chain joins TRBV24-1 and TRBJ2-1; D is possibly TRBD2 (6 bases). V was trimmed by 6 bases and J by 11 bases, leaving 13 bases between them. Germline lookup yields CDR1 KGHDR and CDR2 SFDVKD. The CDR3 spans 12 residues. In nucleotides, the CDR3 is TGTGCCACCAGTCAACTAGCTAAGAAGCAGTTCTTC. It encodes CATSQLAKKQFF.

For this clonotype: At one end, the junction sequence differs from germline, possibly due to a read error. V and J are TRBV28 and TRBJ1-2; D might be TRBD1 (6 bases). This CDR3 has 17 amino acids. Germline V CDR1 and CDR2: MDHEN, SYDVKM. CDR3 protein: CASSQDLRDRQDYGYTF. In DNA form, the CDR3 reads TGCGCCAGCAGCCAAGATCTTCGGGACCGACAGGACTATGGCTACACCTTC.

This clonotype showed up many times. The genes are TRBV28 and TRBJ1-1; a possible D gene is TRBD1 (6 bases). The CDR3 totals 14 residues. Germline CDR1 reads MDHEN; CDR2 reads SYDVKM. With 6 bases removed from V and 5 bases from J, the gap between germline ends came to 16 bases. CDR3 sequence: CASRPWGGLTEAFF. CDR3 in DNA: TGTGCCAGCAGGCCTTGGGGGGGCTTGACTGAAGCTTTCTTT.

V and J are TRBV10-1 and TRBJ2-5, with TRBD1 identical over 10 bases. The CDR3 contains 20 residues. Trimming removed 3 bases from V and 0 bases from J; junction bases left unmatched: 16. The germline V gene has CDR1 WNHNN and CDR2 SYGVQD (reference sequence). The CDR3 nucleotides are TGCGCCAGCAGTGAAGTCACTCCTGGTGGGACAGGGGCCTACCAAGAGACCCAGTACTTC. Its translation: CASSEVTPGGTGAYQETQYF.

This clonotype was counted ten times or more. This CDR3 reads CASSEVSWTSEKLFF. The CDR3 DNA reads TGTGCCAGCAGTGAAGTATCGTGGACGTCGGAAAAACTGTTTTTT. The chain couples TRBV2 to TRBJ1-4; D remains ambiguous. Germline V CDR1 and CDR2: SNHLY, FYNNEI. Trimming removed 1 base from V and 8 bases from J, with 14 bases in between. The CDR3 is 15 residues long.